This T cell receptor (beta chain) comes out of a study of shared clonotypes between healthy human individuals. Turning to the study itself: Per donor, CD8 memory used one plate, CD8 naive used two, CD4 memory used three and CD4 naive used three.

Negatively enriched CD4+ T cells were divided by CD45RA into naive and memory. As processed by the authors: ImmunoSEQ output lacked quality scores and full-length reads, limiting matched filtering. This table comes from immunoSEQ multiplex PCR, and its TCRdb copy is limited to in-frame clones, with some not included. V, J and clone size were drawn from that table, and D and trimming were deduced from the DNA. Found here are about 1.1 million clones, around 77% of them singletons; the top ten hold 0.85% to 1%. Material: memory CD4+ T cells from PBMCs. The subset here: CD45RA-negative fraction. The TCR originated in a man in his late teens or twenties in good health. Some clones in this sample may be carry-over from other donors' samples.

The CDR3 DNA follows: TGTGCCAGCTCACAGAACACCGGGACGTATAGCTACGAGCAGTACTTC. Its translation is CASSQNTGTYSYEQYF. The chain recombines TRBV18 with TRBJ2-7; D is tentatively TRBD1 or TRBD2 (5 bases each). Trimming pared 4 bases from V and 3 bases from J, leaving 19 bases between. Germline lookup yields CDR1 KGHSH and CDR2 LQKENI. The CDR3 has 16 residues.